The rows below give T cell receptor beta chains drawn from one sample of a study of CD8+CD57+ T cells in acquired aplastic anemia. Each CDR3 protein is one row after TCRdb ran MiXCR on the reads. The sample records about 220,000 distinct CDR3 sequences, approximately 35% being singletons. The sequenced sample consisted of sorted CD4+, CD8+, or CD8+CD57+ T cells (not recorded which) from PBMCs. The receptors shown here come from a human donor in good health, serving as a control. Each CDR3 is given with its conserved first and last residue. A D gene is named only where the DNA matches it firmly. Rows may omit the clone size; those that give it use once, few, many or a size class.

>TRBJ1-2|TRBV29-1|.|TRBD1
CSVARDRGKEGYTF
TGCAGCGTTGCCCGAGACAGGGGAAAAGAGGGCTACACCTTC
>TRBJ1-2|TRBV20-1|many|.
CSASPAVLNGYTF
TGCAGTGCTAGCCCCGCCGTTCTCAATGGCTACACCTTC
>TRBJ2-4|TRBV20-1|many|TRBD1
CSAGGQGIQYF
TGCAGTGCGGGGGGACAGGGGATACAGTACTTC
>TRBJ1-1|TRBV24-1|many|.
CATSEAGENTEAFF
TGTGCCACCAGTGAGGCTGGAGAGAACACTGAAGCTTTCTTT
>TRBJ2-5|TRBV19|.|TRBD2
CARGTSWEETQYF
TGTGCTAGAGGGACTAGCTGGGAAGAGACCCAGTACTTC
>TRBJ2-1|TRBV20-1|many|.
CSARGDNEQFF
TGCAGTGCTAGAGGGGACAATGAGCAGTTCTTC
>TRBJ2-5|TRBV4-3|.|.
CASSQDRKETQYF
TGCGCCAGCAGCCAAGACCGGAAAGAGACCCAGTACTTC
>TRBJ2-1|TRBV11-3|many|TRBD2
CASRAAGGEQFF
TGTGCCAGCAGGGCGGCGGGGGGTGAGCAGTTCTTC
>TRBJ2-7|TRBV20-1|many|TRBD2
CSARETSGSYEQYF
TGCAGTGCTAGAGAGACTAGCGGCTCCTACGAGCAGTACTTC
>TRBJ1-2|TRBV30|few|TRBD1
CAWTGTGNYGYTF
TGTGCCTGGACAGGGACAGGGAACTATGGCTACACCTTC
>TRBJ2-7|TRBV13|many|TRBD2
CASSFGVAGVPYEQYF
TGTGCCAGCAGCTTCGGAGTAGCGGGAGTACCCTACGAGCAGTACTTC
>TRBJ1-6|TRBV5-1|.|TRBD1
CASSSGTGVNSPLHF
TGCGCCAGCAGCTCCGGGACAGGGGTAAATTCACCCCTCCACTTT